This record looks at one T cell receptor beta chain sequence and its context. There are 16 residues in the CDR3. The V and J ends lost 1 base and 0 bases respectively, with 14 bases between them. Germline V gene data show CDR1 as SGHRS and CDR2 as YFSETQ. This table comes from immunoSEQ multiplex PCR, and its TCRdb copy is limited to in-frame clones, with some not included. The sample yields about 100,000 clones, 94% seen once. The data stem from a study of T cell changes during pregnancy in multiple sclerosis. Sequences were derived from peripheral blood, sampled before pregnancy. The chain employs TRBV5-1 and TRBJ2-7, with D possibly matching TRBD1 (5 bases). The clonotype originates from a female donor with multiple sclerosis, enrolled in a pregnancy study. The CDR3 DNA is TGCGCCAGCAGCTTGAGGCCAGGCAGGGACTCCTACGAGCAGTACTTC. Protein sequence: CASSLRPGRDSYEQYF.